Below, one T cell receptor (beta chain) is given with its context. Its specific antigen is unknown. Base qualities are missing; no much larger clone stands one base away. These data belong to a study of OX40 agonist ivuxolimab in advanced cancers. Study-wide context: Ivuxolimab was an agonistic, fully human IgG2 monoclonal antibody directed against OX40 (CD134), a costimulatory receptor. Intravenous ivuxolimab was administered to patients every 2 weeks at six dose levels: 0.01, 0.1, 0.3, 1.5, 3 and 10 mg/kg. Of the 50 or so patients in dose escalation, about 20 had hepatocellular carcinoma, about 15 had melanoma, 9 had renal cell carcinoma and 9 had head and neck cancer. In the dose-escalation cohort, around four fifths of patients were male, and the mean age was around 60 years, with a range of 23 to 79. Patients were allowed to have had prior anti-PD-1, anti-PD-L1 or anti-CTLA-4 therapy, and less than 45% of the dose-escalation patients had previously received checkpoint inhibitors. Partial responses were achieved by three dose-escalation patients, of whom one had hepatocellular carcinoma and two had cutaneous melanoma. The purpose of peripheral TCRbeta sequencing was to test whether ivuxolimab changed TCR sequence diversity and led to clonal T-cell expansion. The paper reports the monotherapy dose-escalation portion (N of about 56 patients) of the phase I ivuxolimab trial.

The trial excluded patients who had a history of autoimmune disease or who were on systemic immunosuppression. In every dose cohort, peripheral blood was drawn for TCR sequencing at baseline, cycle 4 day 1, and cycle 7 day 1. Samples were obtained from an open-label, multicenter, first-in-human phase I dose-escalation trial of ivuxolimab. Adults with locally advanced or metastatic melanoma, renal cell, hepatocellular, or head and neck squamous cell carcinoma were enrolled in the trial. Before TCR sequencing, CD4+ T cells and CD8+ T cells from peripheral blood were sorted into separate populations. Results the study describes overall, beyond this receptor: Partial responders in the 0.1-3.0 mg/kg groups had among the lowest normalized peripheral clonal expansion, especially among CD8+ T cells. On average, CD8+ T cells showed more expanded clones than CD4+ T cells after ivuxolimab. Low levels of normalized T-cell clonal expansion were also seen in some patients who did not respond. The antigen specificity of the clonally expanded peripheral T cells was not determined. At doses from 0.1 to 3.0 mg/kg, clonal expansion was seen in both CD4+ and CD8+ blood T cells between baseline and week 6.

The germline V gene gives CDR1 as ENHRY and CDR2 as SYGVKD. The CDR3 spans 14 residues, from the cysteine through the phenylalanine. Of the read, only the CDR3 DNA is kept; its 42 bases are in frame from base 1. Compared with germline, V lacks 4 bases and J lacks 7 bases; bases without a gene match: 2. Genomic DNA was isolated from the sorted cells so that the TCRbeta CDR3 region could be sequenced. The immunoSEQ Assay was used for sequencing of TCRbeta CDR3 regions. TCRdb obtained this table from immuneACCESS and retained in-frame rearrangements with V and J assigned. These tables miss some clones; where compared with another copy, unresolved V genes account for less than half of the shortfall, and the remainder is unexplained. Across this sample there are over 70,000 clones, with more than 75% seen only once. The top ten hold 0.33% of the sample.

Specimen: CD4+ or CD8+ T cells sorted from blood, collected in a trial of the OX40 agonist ivuxolimab. The sequence came from an adult with an advanced solid tumor such as melanoma, head and neck, liver or kidney cancer. The sequence joins TRBV10-3 to TRBJ2-1; TRBD2 matches 12 bases in the middle. This receptor carries the CDR3 CAISGLAGENEQFF. The bases read TGTGCCATCAGTGGACTAGCGGGAGAGAATGAGCAGTTCTTC.